Shown below are 22 T cell receptor beta chains from a single sample sequenced in a study of T cells in localized non-small cell lung cancer. Method: immunoSEQ multiplex PCR; TCRdb's copy keeps in-frame clones and lacks some. The sample has some 50,000 clones; 85% to 90% are singletons. Sequenced material: PBMCs, taken before any cancer treatment. These receptors were taken from a female donor with stage II lung adenocarcinoma.

The chain carries TRBV2 and TRBJ1-5; 8 positions agree with TRBD1. V lost 3 bases to trimming and J lost 2 bases; unmatched junction nucleotides: 6. The CDR3 totals 16 residues. Germline CDR1 is SNHLY and CDR2 is FYNNEI. The CDR3 sequence is CASSDPGQEGNQPQHF. For the CDR3, the DNA is TGTGCCAGCAGTGATCCGGGACAGGAAGGCAATCAGCCCCAGCATTTT.

The V and J genes are TRBV11-1 and TRBJ2-5; D call uncertain. CDR1 and CDR2 from the germline V gene are SGHAT and FQDESV (reference sequence). The CDR3 sequence is 17 residues long. V gave up 1 base and J gave up 3 bases, with 18 bases separating them. The CDR3 DNA is TGTGCCAGCAGCTTAGATACTCGCTCCCGGGCGGAAGAGACCCAGTACTTC. Encoded protein: CASSLDTRSRAEETQYF.

The rearrangement uses TRBV7-6 and TRBJ2-2; D remains unclear. Germline CDR1 and CDR2: SGHVS and FNYEAQ. Trimming cost V 4 bases and J 0 bases, with 12 bases left between them. The CDR3 sequence is 16 residues long. This chain's CDR3 is CASSSLVTANTGELFF. CDR3 coding DNA: TGTGCCAGCAGCTCCTTGGTCACCGCGAACACCGGGGAGCTGTTTTTT.

This chain uses TRBV18 with TRBJ2-2; 7 bases are shared with TRBD2. The germline V gene encodes CDR1 KGHSH and CDR2 LQKENI. With 6 bases clipped from V and 0 bases from J, the junction kept 7 bases outside the gene matches. The CDR3 is 16 amino acids. CDR3 region: CASSRYGTTNTGELFF. CDR3 sequence (DNA): TGTGCCAGCTCCCGATACGGGACTACGAACACCGGGGAGCTGTTTTTT. The full variable domain, rest sourced from reference TRBV18 and TRBJ2-2, is NAGVMQNPRHLVRRRGQEARLRCSPMKGHSHVYWYRQLPEEGLKFMVYLQKENIIDESGMPKERFSAEFPKEGPSILRIQQVVRGDSAAYFCASSRYGTTNTGELFFGEGSRLTVL.

This clone appeared a few times. The chain recombines TRBV9 with TRBJ1-2, with D maybe TRBD1 (6 bases). Trimming stripped 4 bases from V and 2 bases from J, with 18 bases between. The CDR3 extends over 16 amino acids. Looked up from germline, CDR1 is SGDLS and CDR2 is YYNGEE. CDR3 nucleotides: TGTGCCAGCAGCTTCCTGGGGGACAAAGGAAACTATGGCTACACCTTC. Protein sequence: CASSFLGDKGNYGYTF. Filled out from reference TRBV9 and TRBJ1-2, the complete variable domain reads DSGVTQTPKHLITATGQRVTLRCSPRSGDLSVYWYQQSLDQGLQFLIQYYNGEERAKGNILERFSAQQFPDLHSELNLSSLELGDSALYFCASSFLGDKGNYGYTFGSGTRLTVV.

The chain uses TRBV2 and TRBJ1-4; TRBD1 aligns across 7 bases. The V gene's germline CDR1 is SNHLY and CDR2 FYNNEI. Trimming at V came to 5 bases and at J to 0 bases, leaving 9 bases not matched to a gene. CDR3 length: 17 amino acids. Here the CDR3 reads CASSSGQYIATNEKLFF. Written as DNA, the CDR3 is TGTGCCAGCAGTTCGGGACAGTACATTGCAACTAATGAAAAACTGTTTTTT.

The rearrangement links TRBV5-8 to TRBJ2-5; 7 bases line up with TRBD2. This CDR3 spans 15 amino acids. Germline CDR1 SGHTS, CDR2 YDEGEE. After removal of 4 bases from V and 3 bases from J, the junction contained 9 bases not matched to a gene. The CDR3 is CASSPLFAGEETQYF. The DNA for the CDR3 is TGTGCCAGCAGCCCCCTCTTTGCGGGGGAAGAGACCCAGTACTTC. The complete variable domain, with remaining parts taken from reference TRBV5-8 and TRBJ2-5, reads EAGVTQSPTHLIKTRGQQATLRCSPISGHTSVYWYQQALGLGLQFLLWYDEGEERNRGNFPPRFSGRQFPNYSSELNVNALELEDSALYLCASSPLFAGEETQYFGPGTRLLVL.

This clone has a handful of counts. V usage is TRBV2 and J usage is TRBJ1-5, with unresolved D. Germline loops: CDR1 SNHLY, CDR2 FYNNEI. V lost 0 bases, J lost 2 bases, and 8 bases lay in between. The CDR3 extends over 15 amino acids. CDR3 in DNA: TGTGCCAGCAGTGAAGCGCTTGACGGCAATCAGCCCCAGCATTTT. This encodes CASSEALDGNQPQHF.

As concerns this clone: Other nucleotide sequences from this sample produce the same CDR3. This chain joins TRBV19 and TRBJ1-1; tentative D call: TRBD1 (5 bases). V was pared by 5 bases and J by 1 base, with 8 bases between. Germline assignment: CDR1 LNHDA and CDR2 SQIVND (reference sequence). CDR3 length equals 13 residues. The CDR3 coding sequence is TGTGCCAGTAGTGTTCAGGGGAACACTGAAGCTTTCTTT. Its translation: CASSVQGNTEAFF.

CDR3 coding DNA: TGTGCCAGCAGCTTCAGGGGGGGCACTAATGAAAAACTGTTTTTT. It specifies CASSFRGGTNEKLFF. The genes are TRBV11-2 and TRBJ1-4, with 7 bases identical to TRBD1. The CDR3 is 15 residues long. Germline V gene lookup returns CDR1 SGHAT and CDR2 FQNNGV. J gave up 2 bases and V 3 bases, and 3 bases lay outside the gene matches. Drawing the rest from reference TRBV11-2 and TRBJ1-4, the complete variable domain is EAGVAQSPRYKIIEKRQSVAFWCNPISGHATLYWYQQILGQGPKLLIQFQNNGVVDDSQLPKDRFSAERLKGVDSTLKIQPAKLEDSAVYLCASSFRGGTNEKLFFGSGTQLSVL.

This clone was observed a few times. The chain recombines TRBV4-1 with TRBJ1-1, with D possibly TRBD1 on 5 matching bases. From germline, CDR1 is MGHRA and CDR2 YSYEKL. V was pared by 5 bases and J by 4 bases, with 17 bases between. The CDR3 length is 15 residues. The CDR3 region is CASSERAGLGTEAFF. For the CDR3, the DNA is TGCGCCAGCAGCGAAAGGGCAGGGTTGGGCACTGAAGCTTTCTTT.

The chain recombines TRBV20-1 with TRBJ2-3; D is unclear. CDR1 and CDR2 (germline): DFQATT, SNEGSKA (reference sequence). The V gene lost 5 bases and the J gene lost 1 base, with 4 bases spanning the gap. This CDR3 spans 11 amino acids. The CDR3 protein is CSAPGTDTQYF. CDR3 in DNA: TGCAGTGCTCCCGGCACAGATACGCAGTATTTT.

The CDR3 here is CASTLGGLLNTGELFF. The CDR3 nucleotides are TGTGCCAGCACCCTGGGAGGACTACTGAACACCGGGGAGCTGTTTTTT. The rearrangement uses TRBV27 and TRBJ2-2, with D possibly being TRBD2 (6 bases). Germline CDR1 is MNHEY and CDR2 is SMNVEV (reference sequence). The CDR3 runs to 16 residues. The V gene lost 7 bases and the J gene lost 1 base, with 16 bases spanning the gap.

V usage is TRBV9 and J usage is TRBJ1-3; 7 bases match TRBD1. The length of the CDR3 is 15 residues. CDR1 and CDR2 (germline): SGDLS, YYNGEE. The V gene end was trimmed by 4 bases and the J gene end by 1 base; junction bases not matched to a gene: 5. The CDR3 loop reads CASSPQGPSGNTIYF. The CDR3 DNA reads as TGTGCCAGCAGCCCACAGGGGCCTTCTGGAAACACCATATATTTT.

The V and J genes are TRBV19 and TRBJ1-3; 8 bases agree with TRBD1. The CDR3 has 13 amino acids. Germline V gene data show CDR1 as LNHDA and CDR2 as SQIVND (reference sequence). The J segment lost 9 bases and the V segment lost 4 bases, leaving 5 bases of the junction unmatched. CDR3 nucleotide sequence: TGTGCCAGTAGTACGACAGGGGACGGCACCATATATTTT. Translated, it gives CASSTTGDGTIYF.

The rearrangement links TRBV13 to TRBJ1-1; TRBD1 aligns across 7 bases. Germline CDR1 reads PRHDT; CDR2 reads FYEKMQ (reference sequence). The CDR3 is 13 amino acids. V lost 0 bases to trimming and J lost 7 bases; unmatched junction nucleotides: 2. CDR3 amino acids: CASSLGRGFEAFF. As DNA, the CDR3 is TGTGCCAGCAGCTTAGGCAGGGGGTTTGAAGCTTTCTTT.

V is TRBV25-1 and J is TRBJ1-1, with 8 bases identical to TRBD1. This CDR3 is 16 amino acids long. V shed 3 bases, J shed 0 bases, and the junction held 6 bases outside the gene matches. Germline V lookup: CDR1 MGHDK, CDR2 SYGVNS. The CDR3 loop is CASSDRTGLMNTEAFF. The CDR3 DNA is TGTGCCAGCAGTGATCGGACAGGGCTAATGAACACTGAAGCTTTCTTT.

The J gene is TRBJ1-5, the V gene TRBV6-5; D is perhaps TRBD1 (6 bases). The CDR3 is 16 residues long. Germline-derived CDR1 and CDR2 are MNHEY and SVGAGI. The V gene lost 0 bases and the J gene lost 7 bases, with 16 bases spanning the gap. The CDR3 loop is CASSYSRGAGGQPQHF. CDR3 nucleotide sequence: TGTGCCAGCAGTTACTCGAGGGGGGCTGGGGGACAGCCCCAGCATTTT.

The chain recombines TRBV7-6 with TRBJ2-6; D possibly matches TRBD1 or TRBD2 (5 bases each). Germline CDR1 SGHVS, CDR2 FNYEAQ. The CDR3 is 17 residues long. V shed 0 bases and J shed 4 bases, with 13 bases lying between them. CDR3 DNA sequence: TGTGCCAGCAGCTTAGCCCTTGGGACGGAAGGGGCCAACGTCCTGACTTTC. This sequence encodes CASSLALGTEGANVLTF.

CDR3 residues: CASRGGQGIYNEQFF. The DNA for the CDR3 is TGTGCCAGCAGAGGAGGACAGGGGATCTACAATGAGCAGTTCTTC. This chain links TRBV2 with TRBJ2-1, with 9 bases that match TRBD1. This CDR3 comprises 15 residues. V lost 6 bases, J lost 3 bases, and 6 bases stayed unmatched. CDR1 and CDR2 from the germline V gene are SNHLY and FYNNEI.

The chain couples TRBV6-6 to TRBJ2-7; D is unresolved. From germline, CDR1 is MNHNY and CDR2 SVGAGI (reference sequence). The CDR3 is 15 residues long. Trimming cost V 4 bases and J 4 bases, with 17 bases left between them. The CDR3, as DNA: TGTGCCAGCAGTTCCCCCCGAGTATCGGGTTACGAGCAGTACTTC. This translates into CASSSPRVSGYEQYF.

This clone has ten or more counts. CDR3 region: CASSYSMATAGTEAFF. DNA for the CDR3: TGTGCCAGCAGTTACTCTATGGCGACAGCGGGCACTGAAGCTTTCTTT. This chain connects TRBV6-5 to TRBJ1-1; weak D call: TRBD1 (5 bases). V was clipped by 0 bases and J by 4 bases, with 15 bases between them. The CDR3 length is 16 residues. Germline CDR1 is MNHEY and CDR2 is SVGAGI.